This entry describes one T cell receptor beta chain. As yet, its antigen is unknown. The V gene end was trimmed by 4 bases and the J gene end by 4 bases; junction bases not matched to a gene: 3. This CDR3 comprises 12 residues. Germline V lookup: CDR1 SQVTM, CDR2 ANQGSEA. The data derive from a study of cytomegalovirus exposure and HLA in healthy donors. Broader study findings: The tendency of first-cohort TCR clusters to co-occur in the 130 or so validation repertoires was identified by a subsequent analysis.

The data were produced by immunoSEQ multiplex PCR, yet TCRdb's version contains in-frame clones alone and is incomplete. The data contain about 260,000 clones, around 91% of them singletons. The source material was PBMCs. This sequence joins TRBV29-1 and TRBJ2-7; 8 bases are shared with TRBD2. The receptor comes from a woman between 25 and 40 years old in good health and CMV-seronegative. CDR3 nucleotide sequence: TGCAGCGTTGGTCCGGGAGGGTACGAGCAGTACTTC. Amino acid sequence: CSVGPGGYEQYF.